This TCR beta chain derives from a study of shared clonotypes between healthy human individuals. Study results and limitations: Incomplete sequencing of sorted subsets was indicated by rarefaction despite large depth.

A note on this clone: Its specificity is unknown. The junction departs from germline at one end; a sequencing error may be responsible.

Sequencing was performed with immunoSEQ multiplex PCR; in TCRdb, only in-frame clones are kept and a portion is missing. This sample yields about 640,000 clones, of which less than 80% are seen a single time; approximately 2% belongs to the top ten. CDR3 length: 11 residues. The germline V gene has CDR1 DFQATT and CDR2 SNEGSKA (reference sequence). This TCR was sampled from a woman between 25 and 40 years old in good health. Sequencing used memory CD4+ T cells sorted from blood. The subset was: CD45RA-negative fraction. This chain connects TRBV20-1 to TRBJ2-7, with D unclear. CDR3 amino acids: CSATPGHEQYF. CDR3 nucleotide sequence: TGCAGCGCTACCCCGGGCCACGAGCAGTACTTC.